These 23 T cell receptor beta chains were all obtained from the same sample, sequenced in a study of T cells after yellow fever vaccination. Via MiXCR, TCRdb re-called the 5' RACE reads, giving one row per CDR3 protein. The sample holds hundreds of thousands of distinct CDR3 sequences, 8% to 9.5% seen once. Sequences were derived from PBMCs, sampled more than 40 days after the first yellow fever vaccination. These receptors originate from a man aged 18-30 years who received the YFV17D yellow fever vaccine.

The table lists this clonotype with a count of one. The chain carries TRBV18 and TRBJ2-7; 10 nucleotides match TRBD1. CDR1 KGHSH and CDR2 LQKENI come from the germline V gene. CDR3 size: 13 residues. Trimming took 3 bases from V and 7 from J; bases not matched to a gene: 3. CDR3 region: CASSPGQGWEQYV. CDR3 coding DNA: TGTGCCAGCTCACCGGGACAGGGGTGGGAGCAGTACGTC.

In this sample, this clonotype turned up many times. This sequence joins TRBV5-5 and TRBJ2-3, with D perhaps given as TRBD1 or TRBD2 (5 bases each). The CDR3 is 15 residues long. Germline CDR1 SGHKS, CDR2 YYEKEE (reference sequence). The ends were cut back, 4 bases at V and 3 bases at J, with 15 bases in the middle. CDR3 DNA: TGTGCCAGCAGCCTGACGGGACCGCATACAGATACGCAGTATTTT. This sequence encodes CASSLTGPHTDTQYF.

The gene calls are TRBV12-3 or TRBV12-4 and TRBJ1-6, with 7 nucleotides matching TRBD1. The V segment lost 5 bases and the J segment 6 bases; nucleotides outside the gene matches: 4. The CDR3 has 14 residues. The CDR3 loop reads CASSPGQLNSPLHF. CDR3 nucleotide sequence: TGTGCCAGCAGTCCGGGACAGCTTAATTCACCCCTCCACTTT.

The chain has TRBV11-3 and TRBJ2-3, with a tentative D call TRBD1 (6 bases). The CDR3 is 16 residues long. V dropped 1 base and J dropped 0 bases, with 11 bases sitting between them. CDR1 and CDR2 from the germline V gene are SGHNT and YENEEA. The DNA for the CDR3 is TGTGCCAGCAGCTTAGGCCGCAGGGGAAGCACAGATACGCAGTATTTT. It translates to CASSLGRRGSTDTQYF.

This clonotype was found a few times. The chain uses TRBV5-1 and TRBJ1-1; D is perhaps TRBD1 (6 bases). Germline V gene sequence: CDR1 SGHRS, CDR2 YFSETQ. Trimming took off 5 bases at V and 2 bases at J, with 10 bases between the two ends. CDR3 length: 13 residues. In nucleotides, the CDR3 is TGCGCCAGCAGTCAGGGGATTAACACTGAAGCTTTCTTT. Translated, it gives CASSQGINTEAFF.

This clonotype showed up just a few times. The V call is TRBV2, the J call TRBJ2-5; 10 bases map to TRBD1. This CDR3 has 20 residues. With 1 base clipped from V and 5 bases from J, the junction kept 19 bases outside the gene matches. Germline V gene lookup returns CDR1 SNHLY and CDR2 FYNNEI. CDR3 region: CASSEVSWTGGYPKGETQYF. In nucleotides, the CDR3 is TGTGCCAGCAGTGAAGTCTCCTGGACAGGGGGTTATCCTAAAGGGGAGACCCAGTACTTC.

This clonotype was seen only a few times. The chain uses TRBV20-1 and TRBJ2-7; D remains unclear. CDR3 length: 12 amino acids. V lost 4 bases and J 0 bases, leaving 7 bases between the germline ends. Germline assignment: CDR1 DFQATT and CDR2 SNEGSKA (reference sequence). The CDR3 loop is CSAIGPSYEQYF. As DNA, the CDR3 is TGCAGTGCTATTGGACCCTCCTACGAGCAGTACTTC.

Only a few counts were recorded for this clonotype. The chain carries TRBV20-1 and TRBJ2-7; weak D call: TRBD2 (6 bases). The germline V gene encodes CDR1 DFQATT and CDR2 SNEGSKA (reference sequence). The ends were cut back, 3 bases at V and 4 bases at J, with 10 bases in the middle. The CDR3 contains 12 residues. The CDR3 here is CSASSGSYEQYF. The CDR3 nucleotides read TGCAGTGCTAGTAGCGGATCTTACGAGCAGTACTTC.

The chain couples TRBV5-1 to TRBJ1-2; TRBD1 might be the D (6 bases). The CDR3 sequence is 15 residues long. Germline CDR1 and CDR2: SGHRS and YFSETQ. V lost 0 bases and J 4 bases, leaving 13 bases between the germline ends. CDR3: CASSLEGQGSYGYTF. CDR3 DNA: TGCGCCAGCAGCTTGGAGGGGCAGGGGAGCTATGGCTACACCTTC.

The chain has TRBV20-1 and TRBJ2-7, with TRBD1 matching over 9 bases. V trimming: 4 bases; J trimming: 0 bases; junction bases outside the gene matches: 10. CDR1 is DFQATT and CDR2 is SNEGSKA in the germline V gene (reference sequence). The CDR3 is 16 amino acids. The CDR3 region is CSATPSDRGSSYEQYF. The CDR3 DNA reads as TGCAGTGCTACCCCTTCGGACAGGGGAAGCTCCTACGAGCAGTACTTC.

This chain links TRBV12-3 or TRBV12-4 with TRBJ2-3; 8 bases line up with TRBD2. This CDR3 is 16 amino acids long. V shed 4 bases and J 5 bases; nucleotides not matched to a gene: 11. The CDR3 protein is CASSWGVGGAGDTQYF. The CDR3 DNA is TGTGCCAGCAGTTGGGGGGTCGGGGGGGCAGGAGATACGCAGTATTTT.

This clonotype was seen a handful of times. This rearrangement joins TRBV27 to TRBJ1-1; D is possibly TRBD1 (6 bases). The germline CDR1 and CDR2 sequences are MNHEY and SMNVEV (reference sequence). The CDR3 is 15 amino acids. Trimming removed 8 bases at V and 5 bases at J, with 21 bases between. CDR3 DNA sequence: TGTGCCAGCGGCCGGAACCAGGGGAGACGGACTGAAGCTTTCTTT. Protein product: CASGRNQGRRTEAFF.

For the CDR3, the DNA is TGTGCCAGCAGCTTAGGGACAGGGGGCACCTATGGCTACACCTTC. This codes for CASSLGTGGTYGYTF. The genes are TRBV7-9 and TRBJ1-2; TRBD1 aligns across 11 bases. The CDR3 sequence is 15 residues long. CDR1 SEHNR and CDR2 FQNEAQ come from the germline V gene (reference sequence). J was trimmed by 4 bases and V by 1 base; bases with no gene match: 2.

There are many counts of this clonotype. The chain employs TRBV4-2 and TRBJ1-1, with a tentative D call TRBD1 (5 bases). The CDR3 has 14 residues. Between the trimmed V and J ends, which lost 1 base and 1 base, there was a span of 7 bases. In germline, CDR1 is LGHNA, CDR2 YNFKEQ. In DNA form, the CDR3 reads TGTGCCAGCAGCCAAGGGCAGGGGAACACTGAAGCTTTCTTT. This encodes CASSQGQGNTEAFF.

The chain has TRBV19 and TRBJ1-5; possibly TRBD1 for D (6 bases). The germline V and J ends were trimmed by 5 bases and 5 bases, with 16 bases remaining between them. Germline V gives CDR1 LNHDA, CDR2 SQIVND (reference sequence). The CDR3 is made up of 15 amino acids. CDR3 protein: CASSDWGQLDQPQHF. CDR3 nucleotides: TGTGCCAGTAGTGACTGGGGGCAGCTAGATCAGCCCCAGCATTTT.

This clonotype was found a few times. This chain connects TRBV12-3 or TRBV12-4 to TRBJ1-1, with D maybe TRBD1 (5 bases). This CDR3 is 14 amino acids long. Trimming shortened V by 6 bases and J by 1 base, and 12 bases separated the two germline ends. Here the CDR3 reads CASSPDSWNTEAFF. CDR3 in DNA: TGTGCCAGCAGCCCTGACAGCTGGAACACTGAAGCTTTCTTT.

The CDR3 region is CASSHEYEQFF. In DNA form, the CDR3 reads TGTGCCAGCAGCCACGAGTATGAGCAGTTCTTC. This chain links TRBV14 with TRBJ2-1; D unclear. The CDR3 covers 11 residues. V gave up 3 bases and J gave up 8 bases, with 5 bases separating them. The germline CDR1 and CDR2 sequences are SGHDN and FVKESK.

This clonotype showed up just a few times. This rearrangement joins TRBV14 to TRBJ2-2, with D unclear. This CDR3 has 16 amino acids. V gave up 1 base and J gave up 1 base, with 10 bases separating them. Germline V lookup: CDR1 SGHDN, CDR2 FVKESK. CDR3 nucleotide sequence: TGTGCCAGCAGCCAAGTGGTGGGGTTGAACACCGGGGAGCTGTTTTTT. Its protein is CASSQVVGLNTGELFF.

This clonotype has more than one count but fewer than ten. The DNA for the CDR3 is TGCGCCAGCAGCCAAAACAGGGTCGGGGAGACCCAGTACTTC. Translation: CASSQNRVGETQYF. This chain links TRBV4-3 with TRBJ2-5; D might be TRBD1 (6 bases). The CDR3 contains 14 residues. Trimming took off 2 bases at V and 5 bases at J, with 12 bases between the two ends. The V gene's germline CDR1 is LGHNA and CDR2 YSLEER.

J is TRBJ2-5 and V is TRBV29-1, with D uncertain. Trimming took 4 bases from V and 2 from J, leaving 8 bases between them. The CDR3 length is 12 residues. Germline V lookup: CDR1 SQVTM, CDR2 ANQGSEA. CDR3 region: CSVVKGQETQYF. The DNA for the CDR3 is TGCAGCGTTGTAAAAGGGCAAGAGACCCAGTACTTC.

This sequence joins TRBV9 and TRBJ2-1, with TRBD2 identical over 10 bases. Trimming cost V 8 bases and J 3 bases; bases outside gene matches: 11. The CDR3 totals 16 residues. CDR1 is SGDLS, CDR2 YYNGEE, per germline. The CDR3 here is CASSEAGGPYYNEQFF. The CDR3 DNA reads TGTGCCAGTAGTGAAGCGGGGGGGCCTTACTACAATGAGCAGTTCTTC.

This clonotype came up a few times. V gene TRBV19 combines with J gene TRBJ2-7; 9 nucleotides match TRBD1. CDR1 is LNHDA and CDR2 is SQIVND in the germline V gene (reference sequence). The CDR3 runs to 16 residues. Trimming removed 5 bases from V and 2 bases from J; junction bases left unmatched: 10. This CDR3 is CASSGDNGQGTYEQYV. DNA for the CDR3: TGTGCCAGTAGTGGCGATAACGGACAGGGGACCTACGAGCAGTACGTC.

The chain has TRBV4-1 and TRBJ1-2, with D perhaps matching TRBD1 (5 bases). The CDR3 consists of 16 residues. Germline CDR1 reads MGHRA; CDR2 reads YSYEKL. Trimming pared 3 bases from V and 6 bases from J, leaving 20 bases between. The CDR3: CASSHPAGGKGNGYTF. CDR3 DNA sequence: TGCGCCAGCAGCCACCCCGCGGGGGGTAAGGGGAATGGCTACACCTTC.